The present entry profiles one TCR beta chain with its context. Assay: immunoSEQ multiplex PCR; the TCRdb copy retains only in-frame clones and omits some. The repertoire holds 200,000 to 250,000 clones, with around 89% as singletons. This specimen comes from a study of blood T cell repertoires in COVID-19. Study overall: The cDNA or gDNA used as material had been derived from T cells, B-cell-depleted T cells, or PBMCs.

This CDR3 is 12 amino acids long. Germline CDR1 is SEHNR and CDR2 is FQNEAQ (reference sequence). Trimming shortened V by 5 bases and J by 3 bases, and 8 bases separated the two germline ends. The TCR comes from a middle-aged woman with acute or convalescent COVID-19. Specimen: peripheral blood. The chain has TRBV7-9 and TRBJ2-7; D is perhaps TRBD1 (5 bases). CDR3 residues: CASSVRVYEQYV. As DNA, the CDR3 is TGTGCCAGCAGCGTCAGGGTCTACGAGCAGTACGTC.